This T cell receptor (beta chain) was sequenced for a study of Ad26.COV2.S vaccination and SARS-CoV-2 variants (dated by TCRdb to the early 2020s). With regard to the full study: Vaccine-arm donors came from COV1001, a multicentre, randomized, double-blind, placebo-controlled phase I-IIa trial of Ad26.COV2.S in healthy adults. Blinding of investigators to trial group allocation was maintained during experiments and outcome assessment. Dosing of Ad26.COV2.S was intramuscular, at either 5x10^10 or 1x10^11 viral particles, delivered as one shot or as two shots spaced 56 days apart. TCRbeta repertoire sequencing served as the tool for gauging how specific and how broad the SARS-CoV-2-reactive T cell receptors were following Ad26.COV2.S vaccination. Trial participants were randomized into five groups of five, in which low-dose or high-dose Ad26.COV2.S was given once or twice, or placebo was given on both occasions. A total of around 32 samples were included in the TCR-sequenced set, comprising roughly 19 Ad26.COV2.S vaccine recipients, 5 placebo recipients and 8 SARS-CoV-2 convalescent individuals. The investigation overall reported the following: Vaccine and placebo recipients had similar non-spike TCR breadth, a finding consistent with the vaccine containing only spike. The study lacked the statistical power to compare responses across vaccine doses or regimens. Higher spike-specific TCR breadth was observed in Ad26.COV2.S recipients than in placebo recipients (P = 0.0014). After vaccination, substantial breadth of spike-specific CD8+ and CD4+ T cell responses was reported. According to the authors, total T cell responses may have been underestimated by the TCR breadth and depth analyses.

Explained via the paper, the treatment or condition label denotes: about 20 received Ad26.COV2.S at low or high dose, single or two shots; a few received placebo; per-sample allocation not given. Repertoires of vaccine and placebo recipients were sequenced from samples taken on day 63 after the first injection. Cohort 1b enrolled about two dozen adults aged 18-55 years at a single site in Boston, USA, between 29 July and 7 August 2020. As a vaccine, Ad26.COV2.S was a replication-incompetent adenovirus type 26 vector that expressed a prefusion-stabilized SARS-CoV-2 spike protein derived from the original Wuhan strain. A note on this clone: Its cognate antigen has yet to be identified. There are no base qualities to consult, and no much larger clone falls within one base.

Between the V and J ends, shortened by 1 base and 1 base respectively, the junction contains 16 bases. Inclusive of the bounding cysteine and phenylalanine, the CDR3 is 17 residues long. CDR3 DNA is the only sequence kept; it has 51 bases, read in frame from the first base. The germline V gene encodes CDR1 LGHNA and CDR2 YSLEER. TCRbeta CDR3 regions were sequenced with the immunoSEQ Assay. After extraction, genomic DNA underwent amplification by bias-controlled multiplex PCR, followed by high-throughput sequencing. The study's processing was this. To quantify the absolute abundance of every unique TCRbeta CDR3 region, sequences were collapsed and filtered. T cell fraction was estimated by normalizing TCRbeta template counts to usable DNA, which was measured by amplifying reference genes present in all nucleated cells. Repertoire TCRs were annotated as SARS-CoV-2-specific when V gene, CDR3 amino acid sequence and J gene were exactly matched to a known reactive TCR set. The reference SARS-CoV-2 TCR set was obtained from MIRA and was filtered for enrichment in COVID-19-positive ImmuneCODE repertoires, whereby public or cross-reactive TCRs were removed. Using the MIRA antigens, annotated TCRs were further analysed by specific ORF or by position within an ORF. Breadth was defined as the number of annotated unique rearrangements divided by the total number of unique productive rearrangements, and depth was defined as the summed frequency of the annotated unique rearrangements. Group comparisons of TCR breadth used two-sided Wilcoxon rank-sum tests. In its TCRdb copy, this immuneACCESS table keeps in-frame sequences only and misses some clones. Where compared with another copy, unresolved V genes explain less than half of these, and the others have no known cause. V, J and clone size were drawn from that table, and D and trimming were deduced from the DNA. This sample is represented by about 350,000 clones; more than 75% of them were singletons. The ten biggest clones cover approximately 3.5% of the sample.

The sequence links TRBV4-3 to TRBJ1-1, with TRBD1 tentatively as D gene (5 bases match). This specimen was peripheral blood, taken in a trial of Ad26.COV2.S vaccine versus placebo. The sequence came from a person between 18 and 65 years old who received the Ad26.COV2.S COVID-19 vaccine or a placebo. The nucleotide sequence reads TGCGCCAGCAGCCAAGTGGGTGGGACGTACTCGAACACTGAAGCTTTCTTT. Its protein product is CASSQVGGTYSNTEAFF.